This T cell receptor (beta chain) was sequenced during a study of blood T cell repertoires in COVID-19. In the study overall: The samples span acute and convalescent COVID-19 from the United States, Italy and Spain.

The CDR3 length is 16 residues. The V gene's germline CDR1 is LGHDT and CDR2 YNNKEL (reference sequence). Trimming took 4 bases from V and 2 from J; bases not matched to a gene: 7. In the original analysis: Amplification with reference gene primers provided the estimates of nucleated cell counts. Clones were sequenced by immunoSEQ multiplex PCR, and TCRdb holds only the in-frame ones, with some missing. The V and J calls and clone size are taken from that table; D and trimming were inferred from the DNA. The data show under 200,000 clones, around 83% seen once. Material for sequencing was peripheral blood. The V gene is TRBV3-1 (or the pseudogene TRBV3-2), the J gene TRBJ2-7; 11 bases line up with TRBD2. The receptor was isolated from a human donor in a cohort sampled during active COVID-19. In DNA form, the CDR3 reads TGTGCCAGCAGCCCCGCCGAGACTAGCGGGACCTACGAGCAGTACTTC. Translation gives CASSPAETSGTYEQYF.